The next 20 T cell receptor beta chains were all read from a single sample in a study of blood T cell repertoires in COVID-19. Produced via immunoSEQ multiplex PCR; TCRdb's table is partial and in-frame only. The table records 220,000 or so clones, about four fifths of them present only once. The sequencing sample was made of peripheral blood. The source is a woman aged 60-70 years with acute or convalescent COVID-19.

The chain combines TRBV14 with TRBJ2-2; D possibly corresponds to TRBD2 (5 bases). The germline V gene has CDR1 SGHDN and CDR2 FVKESK. The V end was cut by 2 bases, the J end by 7 bases, with 8 bases between. This CDR3 has 13 residues. The CDR3 coding sequence is TGTGCCAGCAGCCAAAATCGGGGCGGGGAGCTGTTTTTT. Protein product: CASSQNRGGELFF.

The chain has TRBV2 and TRBJ1-2, with TRBD1 identical over 10 bases. The CDR3 length is 14 residues. The V gene's germline CDR1 is SNHLY and CDR2 FYNNEI. The V segment lost 9 bases and the J segment 4 bases; nucleotides outside the gene matches: 8. Written as DNA, the CDR3 is TGTGCCAGGCCGACAGGGGGCGCCGGCTATGGCTACACCTTC. It codes for CARPTGGAGYGYTF.

V and J are TRBV5-1 and TRBJ1-3; 7 bases fit TRBD1. Germline trimming cut 4 bases from V and 3 bases from J; bases unmatched to any gene: 7. This CDR3 contains 15 residues. Germline-derived CDR1 and CDR2 are SGHRS and YFSETQ. CDR3 loop: CASSREGAYGNTIYF. In DNA, the CDR3 is TGCGCCAGCAGCCGTGAGGGGGCCTATGGAAACACCATATATTTT.

The CDR3 is CASSPRPHGSSYNEQFF. The DNA for the CDR3 is TGTGCCAGCAGCCCAAGACCCCACGGGAGCTCCTACAATGAGCAGTTCTTC. The J gene is TRBJ2-1, the V gene TRBV9, with D maybe TRBD2 (6 bases). Germline CDR1 is SGDLS and CDR2 is YYNGEE. Trimming removed 4 bases from V and 0 bases from J, with 17 bases in between. The CDR3 length is 17 residues.

The chain joins TRBV29-1 to TRBJ2-5; D gene uncertain. This CDR3 is built from 12 residues. The germline CDR1 and CDR2 sequences are SQVTM and ANQGSEA. Between the trimmed V and J ends, which lost 7 bases and 5 bases, there was a span of 14 bases. The CDR3 region has the DNA TGCAGCGGGAGCGTCGGTATGGAGACCCAGTACTTC. It specifies CSGSVGMETQYF.

This clone was found once. The chain recombines TRBV5-8 with TRBJ1-5; 9 nucleotides align to TRBD1. Germline lookup yields CDR1 SGHTS and CDR2 YDEGEE. The CDR3 has 18 residues. After removal of 1 base from V and 0 bases from J, the junction contained 8 bases not matched to a gene. Written as DNA, the CDR3 is TGTGCCAGCAGCTTGTCTGTGACAGGGGGATATAGCAATCAGCCCCAGCATTTT. As protein: CASSLSVTGGYSNQPQHF.

J is TRBJ1-1 and V is TRBV2; no reliable D call. The CDR3 runs 12 residues. Trimming left V 6 bases short and J 5 bases short, with 10 bases between. Germline V gene data show CDR1 as SNHLY and CDR2 as FYNNEI. The CDR3, as DNA: TGTGCCAGCAGCCTGACATTTACTGAAGCTTTCTTT. Translation gives CASSLTFTEAFF.

Only one count was recorded for this clone. J is TRBJ1-2 and V is TRBV6-5; 10 nucleotides agree with TRBD1. The V and J ends lost 3 bases and 7 bases, in that order; junction bases with no gene match: 2. This CDR3 has 13 amino acids. Looked up from germline, CDR1 is MNHEY and CDR2 is SVGAGI. The CDR3 nucleotides are TGTGCCAGCAGTTATAGGACAGGGGGTGGCTACACCTTC. This codes for CASSYRTGGGYTF.

The sample holds a few counts of this clone. The CDR3 DNA is TGTGCCAGCAGCCCTCAGGGGGACTATGGCTACACCTTC. Translated, it gives CASSPQGDYGYTF. V gene TRBV5-5 combines with J gene TRBJ1-2, with 7 nucleotides matching TRBD1. CDR1 is SGHKS and CDR2 is YYEKEE in the germline V gene (reference sequence). This CDR3 has 13 residues. The J segment lost 3 bases and the V segment lost 4 bases, leaving 3 bases of the junction unmatched.

This CDR3 reads CASTERGGYGYTF. The DNA of the CDR3 is TGTGCCAGCACTGAACGTGGGGGGTATGGCTACACCTTC. This chain connects TRBV28 to TRBJ1-2; a weak D match, TRBD1 (5 bases). Germline lookup yields CDR1 MDHEN and CDR2 SYDVKM. CDR3 length equals 13 residues. Trimming took 7 bases from V and 5 from J, leaving 14 bases between them.

This chain links TRBV19 with TRBJ1-1; D ambiguous. V lost 5 bases and J lost 1, with 11 bases in between. The V gene's germline CDR1 is LNHDA and CDR2 SQIVND (reference sequence). The CDR3 is 14 residues long. For the CDR3, the DNA is TGTGCCAGTAGTGTCGCCCCAGGGAACACTGAAGCTTTCTTT. The encoded protein is CASSVAPGNTEAFF.

This clone was observed a handful of times. The CDR3 DNA sequence: TGCAGTGCTACTCAGGGATATGGCTACACCTTC. Protein: CSATQGYGYTF. The gene calls are TRBV20-1 and TRBJ1-2; D is possibly TRBD1 (5 bases). This CDR3 region has 11 residues. Germline V CDR1 and CDR2: DFQATT, SNEGSKA (reference sequence). Trimming shortened V by 4 bases and J by 5 bases, and 8 bases separated the two germline ends.

This clone has only a few counts. This chain connects TRBV19 to TRBJ1-5; D gene uncertain. V was trimmed by 3 bases and J by 3 bases, leaving 9 bases between them. The germline V gene encodes CDR1 LNHDA and CDR2 SQIVND (reference sequence). The CDR3 is 14 amino acids. The CDR3 sequence is CASSIVGFNQPQHF. CDR3 DNA: TGTGCCAGTAGTATTGTCGGTTTCAATCAGCCCCAGCATTTT.

This clone appeared once. The genes are TRBV19 and TRBJ2-3; TRBD1 matches at 9 bases. J was trimmed by 4 bases and V by 5 bases; bases with no gene match: 7. Germline CDR1 LNHDA, CDR2 SQIVND (reference sequence). The CDR3 consists of 15 residues. CDR3 nucleotide sequence: TGTGCCAGTAGTCCCGGGACAGGGAAGGCAGATACGCAGTATTTT. This translates into CASSPGTGKADTQYF.

This chain uses TRBV4-2 with TRBJ2-3, with a tentative D call TRBD2 (6 bases). The germline CDR1 and CDR2 sequences are LGHNA and YNFKEQ. V was clipped by 1 base and J by 0 bases, with 17 bases between them. The CDR3 covers 18 residues. This CDR3 reads CASSQGGLATTSTDTQYF. For the CDR3, the DNA is TGTGCCAGCAGCCAAGGAGGGCTAGCGACTACTAGCACAGATACGCAGTATTTT.

V usage is TRBV7-9 and J usage is TRBJ2-7; 8 bases align to TRBD1. The trim removed 3 bases at V and 3 bases at J, leaving 7 bases unmatched. The CDR3 loop spans 15 amino acids. In germline, CDR1 is SEHNR, CDR2 FQNEAQ (reference sequence). The DNA of the CDR3 is TGTGCCAGCAGCTTTGTGACAGGGGTGAGCTACGAGCAGTACTTC. Translating it yields CASSFVTGVSYEQYF.

The chain carries TRBV5-4 and TRBJ2-6, with 10 nucleotides matching TRBD2. The germline V gene encodes CDR1 SGHNT and CDR2 YYREEE (reference sequence). Trimming removed 0 bases from V and 3 bases from J; junction bases left unmatched: 12. The CDR3 extends over 20 amino acids. Here the CDR3 DNA reads TGTGCCAGCAGCTTGGCCAGGTGGAGCGGGGGGGTTCATGGGGCCAACGTCCTGACTTTC. It codes for CASSLARWSGGVHGANVLTF.

The genes are TRBV6-5 and TRBJ1-1, with D unresolved. Trimming shortened V by 6 bases and J by 7 bases, and 18 bases separated the two germline ends. CDR1 and CDR2 (germline): MNHEY, SVGAGI. This CDR3 contains 14 residues. CDR3 DNA sequence: TGTGCCAGCAGCCGGGGTTCGACAAAGCGTGAAGCTTTCTTT. It yields the protein CASSRGSTKREAFF.

V gene TRBV19 combines with J gene TRBJ1-5; tentatively, D is TRBD1 (5 bases). Per germline, CDR1 LNHDA and CDR2 SQIVND (reference sequence). V shed 5 bases and J shed 0 bases, with 17 bases lying between them. This CDR3 has 17 residues. Written as DNA, the CDR3 is TGTGCCAGTAGTCCTCTTGGGGGGGTTCGTAGCAATCAGCCCCAGCATTTT. It yields the protein CASSPLGGVRSNQPQHF.

Here the CDR3 DNA reads TGCAGCGTTGCAATTTTCCCCATCAACAATGAGCAGTTCTTC. This encodes CSVAIFPINNEQFF. The V gene is TRBV29-1, the J gene TRBJ2-1; D unresolved. CDR3 size: 14 residues. V dropped 4 bases and J dropped 5 bases, with 15 bases sitting between them. Per germline, CDR1 SQVTM and CDR2 ANQGSEA.